Below are 24 T cell receptor beta chains sequenced from a single sample in a study of control samples from healthy donors and cancer patients. Profiled with immunoSEQ multiplex PCR; TCRdb holds only in-frame clones, not every one. The sample records some 90,000 clones, approximately 90% being singletons. The sample consisted of blood. Receptors were obtained from a woman aged 45-65 years in good health.

CDR3 coding DNA: TGTGCCAGCAGTTCCCCGACTCAGCCCCAGCATTTT. Protein sequence: CASSSPTQPQHF. V and J are TRBV28 and TRBJ1-5; D unclear. This CDR3 comprises 12 residues. V gave up 4 bases and J gave up 6 bases, with 7 bases separating them. Looked up from germline, CDR1 is MDHEN and CDR2 is SYDVKM.

The chain carries TRBV7-3 and TRBJ2-5, with a tentative D call TRBD1 (6 bases). CDR1 SGHTA and CDR2 FQGTGA come from the germline V gene. The CDR3 consists of 13 residues. Trimming shortened V by 3 bases and J by 5 bases, and 10 bases separated the two germline ends. The chain's CDR3 is CASSFVQGETQYF. The CDR3 DNA sequence: TGTGCCAGCAGCTTCGTCCAGGGGGAGACCCAGTACTTC.

The V gene is TRBV3-1 (or the pseudogene TRBV3-2), the J gene TRBJ1-3, with 9 bases lining up with TRBD1. V gave up 6 bases and J gave up 3 bases; unmatched junction bases: 6. Germline V gives CDR1 LGHDT, CDR2 YNNKEL (reference sequence). This CDR3 is built from 15 residues. DNA of the CDR3: TGTGCCAGCAGGCCAGGACAGGGGATTGGAAACACCATATATTTT. This codes for CASRPGQGIGNTIYF.

The genes are TRBV10-3 and TRBJ2-5; D uncertain. From germline, CDR1 is ENHRY and CDR2 SYGVKD. The ends were cut back, 10 bases at V and 4 bases at J, with 13 bases in the middle. CDR3 length equals 12 residues. The chain's CDR3 is CATSGSSETQYF. CDR3 in DNA: TGTGCCACCTCGGGTTCTTCAGAGACCCAGTACTTC.

J is TRBJ2-2 and V is TRBV6-5; 9 bases align to TRBD1. Germline CDR1 MNHEY, CDR2 SVGAGI. V was pared by 2 bases and J by 4 bases, with 2 bases of the junction left unmatched. This CDR3 region has 15 residues. This chain's CDR3 is CASSYTGGFTGELFF. DNA of the CDR3: TGTGCCAGCAGTTACACAGGGGGCTTCACCGGGGAGCTGTTTTTT.

The count of this clone is one. The chain employs TRBV3-1 (or the pseudogene TRBV3-2) and TRBJ1-1; tentative D call: TRBD1 (5 bases). Deletions cut 1 base from V and 4 bases from J, with 13 bases between. Germline assignment: CDR1 LGHDT and CDR2 YNNKEL (reference sequence). The CDR3 has 15 amino acids. CDR3 sequence reads: CASSQGPLGTTEAFF. The CDR3 DNA reads TGTGCCAGCAGCCAAGGTCCCTTAGGGACCACTGAAGCTTTCTTT.

J is TRBJ2-2 and V is TRBV9; 7 bases map to TRBD2. The trim removed 2 bases at V and 1 base at J, leaving 2 bases unmatched. Germline V gives CDR1 SGDLS, CDR2 YYNGEE. This CDR3 spans 15 amino acids. As DNA, the CDR3 is TGTGCCAGCAGCGTTACGGGGGGGAACACCGGGGAGCTGTTTTTT. It specifies CASSVTGGNTGELFF.

V usage is TRBV13 and J usage is TRBJ2-7; 9 bases fit TRBD2. The germline CDR1 and CDR2 sequences are PRHDT and FYEKMQ (reference sequence). This CDR3 contains 16 residues. V gave up 3 bases and J gave up 5 bases; unmatched junction bases: 11. The CDR3 bases are TGTGCCAGCAGCTTTTTCCCGGGACTAGCAGGGGACGAGCAGTACTTC. This encodes CASSFFPGLAGDEQYF.

The rearrangement joins TRBV4-1 to TRBJ1-4; 11 bases line up with TRBD1. Trimming at V came to 2 bases and at J to 8 bases, leaving 19 bases not matched to a gene. The CDR3 runs 20 residues. Per germline, CDR1 MGHRA and CDR2 YSYEKL. For the CDR3, the DNA is TGCGCCAGCAGCCAAAAGGGCCCCGGGACAGGGGGTCCCTTAGGGGAAAAACTGTTTTTT. Translated, it gives CASSQKGPGTGGPLGEKLFF.

V is TRBV5-1 and J is TRBJ2-7, with D tentatively TRBD1 (5 bases). Trimming took 0 bases from V and 1 from J, leaving 8 bases between them. Germline CDR1 and CDR2: SGHRS and YFSETQ. The CDR3 covers 14 residues. The CDR3 coding sequence is TGCGCCAGCAGCTTGGGGGCAGGGTCCTACGAGCAGTACTTC. Encoded protein: CASSLGAGSYEQYF.

This chain uses TRBV5-1 with TRBJ2-5, with a weak D call TRBD1 (6 bases). The CDR3 contains 15 residues. Trimming removed 1 base from V and 4 bases from J, with 14 bases in between. From germline, CDR1 is SGHRS and CDR2 YFSETQ. The CDR3 loop reads CASSLQIVGAETQYF. CDR3 nucleotides: TGCGCCAGCAGCTTGCAAATAGTGGGGGCAGAGACCCAGTACTTC.

This sequence joins TRBV15 and TRBJ1-2; D uncertain. This CDR3 spans 15 amino acids. Germline V lookup: CDR1 LNHNV, CDR2 YYDKDF (reference sequence). V dropped 1 base and J dropped 2 bases, with 11 bases sitting between them. The CDR3 loop is CATSRVPGGNYGYTF. CDR3 coding DNA: TGTGCCACCAGCAGAGTACCGGGAGGCAACTATGGCTACACCTTC. Full variable domain (rest looked up from reference TRBV15 and TRBJ1-2): DAMVIQNPRYQVTQFGKPVTLSCSQTLNHNVMYWYQQKSSQAPKLLFHYYDKDFNNEADTPDNFQSRRPNTSFCFLDIRSPGLGDTAMYLCATSRVPGGNYGYTFGSGTRLTVV.

The rearrangement joins TRBV28 to TRBJ1-2; D possibly corresponds to TRBD1 (5 bases). This CDR3 is 20 amino acids long. The germline V and J ends were trimmed by 5 bases and 0 bases, with 28 bases remaining between them. Germline CDR1 MDHEN, CDR2 SYDVKM. The CDR3 loop is CASSVGGGNAFLESNYGYTF. The DNA of the CDR3 is TGTGCCAGCAGTGTGGGGGGTGGGAACGCGTTTTTGGAATCTAACTATGGCTACACCTTC.

The rearrangement uses TRBV6-5 and TRBJ1-4; possibly TRBD1 for D (6 bases). This CDR3 spans 15 amino acids. V was shortened by 8 bases and J by 1 base, with 14 bases between the two germline ends. From germline, CDR1 is MNHEY and CDR2 SVGAGI. DNA for the CDR3: TGTGCCAGCGGACCCCACAGGGAAACTAATGAAAAACTGTTTTTT. It encodes CASGPHRETNEKLFF.

V is TRBV29-1 and J is TRBJ1-3; D uncertain. Between the trimmed V and J ends, which lost 6 bases and 1 base, there was a span of 10 bases. CDR3 length: 13 amino acids. Germline V gene lookup returns CDR1 SQVTM and CDR2 ANQGSEA. CDR3: CSVAVSSGNTIYF. CDR3 DNA sequence: TGCAGCGTGGCAGTTTCTTCTGGAAACACCATATATTTT.

The J gene is TRBJ2-5, the V gene TRBV7-6; the match to TRBD2 covers 9 bases. The V gene end was trimmed by 1 base and the J gene end by 2 bases; junction bases not matched to a gene: 5. This CDR3 comprises 16 residues. CDR1 and CDR2 (germline): SGHVS, FNYEAQ. CDR3: CASSLGGLAGQETQYF. Here the CDR3 DNA reads TGTGCCAGCAGCTTAGGGGGGCTAGCGGGACAAGAGACCCAGTACTTC.

A few counts support this clone. This sequence joins TRBV19 and TRBJ1-5, with D unresolved. Germline V gene lookup returns CDR1 LNHDA and CDR2 SQIVND (reference sequence). The CDR3 spans 13 residues. V lost 1 base, J lost 4 bases, and 5 bases lay in between. The CDR3 region is CASSIGGNQPQHF. In DNA, the CDR3 is TGTGCCAGTAGTATAGGGGGTAATCAGCCCCAGCATTTT.

The chain joins TRBV28 to TRBJ2-7; TRBD2 is a possible D gene (5 bases). V shed 5 bases and J shed 3 bases, with 14 bases lying between them. Germline V gives CDR1 MDHEN, CDR2 SYDVKM. The CDR3 spans 14 residues. The DNA of the CDR3 is TGTGCCAGCAGTAGACCCGGACGGGGCTACGAGCAGTACTTC. It specifies CASSRPGRGYEQYF.

The rearrangement links TRBV28 to TRBJ1-4; 7 bases map to TRBD1. V gave up 8 bases and J gave up 3 bases; unmatched junction bases: 6. This CDR3 region has 14 residues. Per the germline V gene, CDR1 is MDHEN and CDR2 is SYDVKM. CDR3 bases: TGTGCCAGCGGGCTAACAGGGGCTAATGAAAAACTGTTTTTT. It is translated as CASGLTGANEKLFF.

The CDR3 is CASSLGPHNSPLHF. The CDR3 DNA follows: TGTGCCAGCAGTCTCGGACCGCATAATTCACCCCTCCACTTT. The gene calls are TRBV6-5 and TRBJ1-6; D gene ambiguous. The CDR3 extends over 14 amino acids. V dropped 5 bases and J dropped 5 bases, with 10 bases sitting between them. CDR1 and CDR2 from the germline V gene are MNHEY and SVGAGI.

This chain links TRBV12-3 or TRBV12-4 with TRBJ2-3; D gene ambiguous. CDR3 length: 13 amino acids. Trimming removed 6 bases at V and 2 bases at J, with 9 bases between. The CDR3 nucleotides read TGTGCCAGCAGAGGGCCATTCACAGATACGCAGTATTTT. Protein product: CASRGPFTDTQYF.

Points on this clone: An end of the junction differs from the germline gene, which may be a read error. This sample includes further DNA sequences coding for the same CDR3. CDR3 sequence reads: CASSLSRSNQPQHF. The CDR3 nucleotides read TGTGCCAGCAGTTTAAGCCGAAGCAATCAACCCCAGCATTTT. The chain combines TRBV27 with TRBJ1-5; D is unclear. CDR3 size: 14 residues. Germline assignment: CDR1 MNHEY and CDR2 SMNVEV (reference sequence).

The genes are TRBV5-1 and TRBJ2-5; 8 bases line up with TRBD1. Germline CDR1 and CDR2: SGHRS and YFSETQ. The CDR3 has 13 amino acids. V was clipped by 4 bases and J by 4 bases; unmatched bases: 3. The CDR3 nucleotides read TGCGCCAGCAGCGCACAGGGGGGAGAGACCCAGTACTTC. Translation gives CASSAQGGETQYF.

This clone was seen a single time. The chain links TRBV12-5 to TRBJ2-1, with TRBD1 identical over 7 bases. Germline CDR1 is LGHNT and CDR2 is FRNRAP. The J segment lost 15 bases and the V segment lost 3 bases, leaving 8 bases of the junction unmatched. CDR3 length equals 12 residues. CDR3 in DNA: TGTGCTAGTGGTTTATCACAGGGGTGGCGGTTCTTC. Translating gives CASGLSQGWRFF.